The rows below give T cell receptor beta chains drawn from one sample of a study of T-cell reconstitution after alpha-beta-depleted transplantation in children. TCRdb re-analysed the PCR reads in MiXCR, keeping a single row per CDR3 protein. The sample holds about 830,000 distinct CDR3 sequences, around 15% seen once. Here the sequenced sample was PBMCs, mostly from graft donor cells, taken 360 days after TCRalphabeta/CD19-depleted stem cell transplant. The receptors shown here come from a male patient between 10 and 17 years old who had a stem cell transplant for acute lymphoblastic leukemia, so the T cells may come from the graft donor. CDR3s include the opening cysteine and the closing phenylalanine or tryptophan. D genes are given only for firm matches. Expanded clones are given a class, and other clones once, few, many or no size at all.

TRBV4-2,many,-,TRBJ2-1,13,TGTGCCAGTGACGAAGGGGCAAACAATGAGCAGTTCTTC,CASDEGANNEQFF
TRBV29-1,many,-,TRBJ2-3,12,TGCAGCGTCGAGGAGAGCACAGATACGCAGTATTTT,CSVEESTDTQYF
TRBV7-2,many,-,TRBJ2-7,15,TGTGCCAGCAGCTTAAGACGAAGGAGCTCCTACGAGCAGTACTTC,CASSLRRRSSYEQYF
TRBV24-1,few,-,TRBJ2-7,14,TGTGCCACCGCCCAGGGACTTGCCCCCTACGAGCAGTACTTC,CATAQGLAPYEQYF
TRBV7-6,many,TRBD2,TRBJ2-5,14,TGTGCCAGCAGCAAGACTAGCGGGAGTGAGACCCAGTACTTC,CASSKTSGSETQYF
TRBV12-3/TRBV12-4,-,-,TRBJ2-7,14,TGTGCCAGCACCCCGGAGGGCCCCTTGCGCGAGCAGTACTTC,CASTPEGPLREQYF
TRBV4-1,many,-,TRBJ1-1,12,TGCGCCAGCGGGGGGGTGAACACTGAAGCTTTCTTT,CASGGVNTEAFF
TRBV29-1,few,-,TRBJ1-5,13,TGCAGCGTTGTAGTAGGGATCAATCAGCCCCAGCATTTT,CSVVVGINQPQHF
TRBV25-1,few,-,TRBJ2-1,15,TGTGCCAGCAGTGAACTAGGGGTATCCTACAATGAGCAGTTCTTC,CASSELGVSYNEQFF
TRBV20-1,-,-,TRBJ2-1,13,TGCAGTGCTAGAGTCGACAAAGTCAATGAGCAGTTCTTC,CSARVDKVNEQFF
TRBV24-1,few,-,TRBJ1-1,16,TGTGCCACCACCTGGGACCGGGGAGGAGAGGTGACTGAAGCTTTCTTT,CATTWDRGGEVTEAFF
TRBV7-9,few,-,TRBJ2-3,10,TGTGCCAGCAGCCGCAGTACGCAGTATTTT,CASSRSTQYF
TRBV6-1,few,-,TRBJ2-1,15,TGTGCCAGCAGCCCAGACTCCGGCCGATACAATGAGCAGTTCTTC,CASSPDSGRYNEQFF
TRBV5-1,-,-,TRBJ1-1,12,TGCGCCAGGGTTCTTAAGGACATCGAAGCTTTCTTT,CARVLKDIEAFF
TRBV20-1,-,TRBD1,TRBJ1-5,16,TGCAGTGCTTGGGGACAGGGGCGATATAGCAATCAGCCCCAGCATTTT,CSAWGQGRYSNQPQHF
TRBV18,-,TRBD2,TRBJ2-3,17,TGTGCCAGCTCACCTTCCGGGACTAGGTGGAGCACAGATACGCAGTATTTT,CASSPSGTRWSTDTQYF
TRBV7-9,-,-,TRBJ2-7,15,TGTGCCAGCAGCCCATCAACTAGAAGAGGTTACGAGCAGTACTTC,CASSPSTRRGYEQYF
TRBV12-3/TRBV12-4,many,-,TRBJ2-2,12,TGTGCCAGCAGCTGGGGCGGAGGGGAGCTGTTTTTT,CASSWGGGELFF
TRBV5-8,many,-,TRBJ2-3,13,TGTGCCAGCATGAGGCGGGATTCAGATACGCAGTATTTT,CASMRRDSDTQYF
TRBV12-3/TRBV12-4,-,-,TRBJ2-2,15,TGTGCCAGCAGTGCCCCACAGGGTCGCACCGGGGAGCTGTTTTTT,CASSAPQGRTGELFF
TRBV5-6,few,-,TRBJ2-1,16,TGTGCCAGCAGCATAGACAGGAGAGTTTCCTACAATGAGCAGTTCTTC,CASSIDRRVSYNEQFF
TRBV6-1,-,-,TRBJ2-1,14,TGTGCCAGCGCGGGCAGGGGCTCCTACAATGAGCAGTTCTTC,CASAGRGSYNEQFF
TRBV11-2,few,TRBD2,TRBJ2-5,11,TGTGCCAGCCGGGAGGTAGAGACCCAGTACTTC,CASREVETQYF
TRBV5-1,few,-,TRBJ2-1,15,TGCGCCAGCAGCTTGGTTGGGGCGCTCTACAATGAGCAGTTCTTC,CASSLVGALYNEQFF
TRBV5-1,-,-,TRBJ2-7,15,TGCGCCAGCCGATTCTCCCGGGACTCCTCCTACGAGCAGTACTTC,CASRFSRDSSYEQYF
TRBV10-2,-,-,TRBJ2-3,11,TGCGCCAGCAGGGAAATGGATACGCAGTATTTT,CASREMDTQYF
TRBV12-3/TRBV12-4,-,-,TRBJ2-1,14,TGTGCCAGCAGTTTGAGGAGGGGTCGATGGGAGCAGTTCTTC,CASSLRRGRWEQFF
TRBV5-1,many,-,TRBJ1-1,17,TGCGCCAGCAGCTCGGACAGACGACCTTTTATGAACACTGAAGCTTTCTTT,CASSSDRRPFMNTEAFF
TRBV4-1,few,-,TRBJ2-5,17,TGCGCCAGCAGCGCGACCACCGGACCCGACTCCCTAGAGACCCAGTACTTC,CASSATTGPDSLETQYF
TRBV20-1,few,TRBD2,TRBJ2-6,16,TGCAGTGTCCCGGGACTAGCGGGAGGTGGGGCCAACGTCCTGACTTTC,CSVPGLAGGGANVLTF
TRBV3-1,few,TRBD2,TRBJ2-4,17,TGTGCCAGCAGCGAAGGACTAGCGGGAGTGTCAAACTCCATTCAGTACTTC,CASSEGLAGVSNSIQYF
TRBV20-1,-,-,TRBJ2-3,13,TGCAGTGCTAGACTAGTATTTGGCAATACGCAGTATTTT,CSARLVFGNTQYF
TRBV29-1,-,-,TRBJ2-1,11,TGCAGCGTTGCCTCCTACAATGAGCAGTTCTTC,CSVASYNEQFF
TRBV25-1,-,-,TRBJ2-1,12,TGTGCCAGCAGTGATGGTCCGAAGCGACAGTTCTTC,CASSDGPKRQFF
TRBV27,few,-,TRBJ2-2,14,TGTGCCAGCAGTTCCGCGGGATACGTTGGGGAGCTGTTTTTT,CASSSAGYVGELFF
TRBV12-3/TRBV12-4,-,TRBD1,TRBJ2-3,18,TGTGCCATCAGTTTAGCGCTAGGGGACAGGGAGAACACAGATACGCAGTATTTT,CAISLALGDRENTDTQYF
TRBV29-1,many,-,TRBJ2-5,12,TGCAGCGTTGTTCGGGATGGAGAGACCCAGTACTTC,CSVVRDGETQYF
TRBV10-2,-,-,TRBJ2-5,15,TGCGCCAGCAGGAACCCCCGGGGCCGTCCAGAGACCCAGTACTTC,CASRNPRGRPETQYF
TRBV7-2,many,-,TRBJ2-3,15,TGTGCCAGCAGCTTAGGTGTGGTCCGCACAGATACGCAGTATTTT,CASSLGVVRTDTQYF
TRBV3-1,few,-,TRBJ2-1,16,TGTGCCAGCAGCCAAAACCGGGACTGGAGGGGCAATGAGCAGTTCTTC,CASSQNRDWRGNEQFF
TRBV5-1,few,-,TRBJ2-1,18,TGCGCCAGCAGCTTGGTTCCTATAGCGGAGCGTCCCTACAATGAGCAGTTCTTC,CASSLVPIAERPYNEQFF
TRBV7-8,-,-,TRBJ2-7,15,TGTGCCAGCAGCTTAGAAGGCAGTACCGCACTGGGGCAGTACTTC,CASSLEGSTALGQYF
TRBV7-9,many,-,TRBJ2-4,14,TGTGCCAGCAGCTCAAGGCAAGCCAAAAACATTCAGTACTTC,CASSSRQAKNIQYF
TRBV5-1,few,-,TRBJ1-1,15,TGCGCCAGCAGGAGACCAGAGCTTATGAACACTGAAGCTTTCTTT,CASRRPELMNTEAFF
TRBV5-1,many,-,TRBJ2-3,15,TGCGCCAGCAGCCTCGATGGCCTACTCACAGATACGCAGTATTTT,CASSLDGLLTDTQYF
TRBV7-9,-,-,TRBJ1-2,16,TGTGCCAGCAGCACCTCGGCAGGGTTCCTCAACTATGGCTACACCTTC,CASSTSAGFLNYGYTF
TRBV7-8,few,-,TRBJ2-1,12,TGTGCCAGCAGCCCAAGTTATCGGGGGCCTTCATTC,CASSPSYRGPSF
TRBV5-1,few,-,TRBJ1-4,16,TGCGCCAGCAGCGTTGGTTTGCAGACCAATAATGAAAAACTGTTTTTT,CASSVGLQTNNEKLFF
TRBV7-9,-,-,TRBJ2-7,14,TGTGCCAGCAGCTTCGACTGGGTCAGCGACGAGCAGTACTTC,CASSFDWVSDEQYF
TRBV4-1,few,TRBD2,TRBJ2-7,15,TGCGCCAGCAGCCAAGTGCAACTAGCGGGCTACGAGCAGTACTTC,CASSQVQLAGYEQYF
TRBV5-1,few,TRBD1,TRBJ1-2,15,TGCGCCAGCAGCGGCCCGGGACAGTCTAACTATGGCTACACCTTC,CASSGPGQSNYGYTF
TRBV7-9,few,-,TRBJ2-1,13,TGTGCCAGCAGCTCGCCGGTTGCAAATGAGCAGTTCTTC,CASSSPVANEQFF
TRBV3-1,few,-,TRBJ2-1,16,TGTGCCAGCAGCCACTATAGCGGAGCACGGGAAAATGAGCAGTTCTTC,CASSHYSGARENEQFF
TRBV5-4,few,TRBD2,TRBJ2-7,15,TGTGCCAGCAGCTTCACTAGCGTCCCCACCTACGAGCAGTACTTC,CASSFTSVPTYEQYF